This TCR beta chain derives from a study of blood T cell repertoires in COVID-19. Across the whole study: The United States, Italy and Spain were the sources of the acute and convalescent COVID-19 samples. Sample material is recorded as cDNA or gDNA derived from T cells, B-cell-depleted T cells, or PBMCs.

This CDR3 contains 16 residues. Germline V CDR1 and CDR2: SGHDT, YYEEEE. V lost 1 base, J lost 6 bases, and 7 bases stayed unmatched. This clone has just one count. Seattle's enrolled individuals joined amid active infection and were then monitored longitudinally. Assay used: immunoSEQ multiplex PCR; TCRdb lists only in-frame clones, some missing. The profile covers 150,000 to 160,000 clones, with about 85% appearing a single time and about 0.63% taken by the ten largest. This sequence originates from a man aged 55-75 years with COVID-19, enrolled during active disease. The rearrangement links TRBV5-6 to TRBJ1-4; 9 nucleotides line up with TRBD1. The source material was peripheral blood. The CDR3 loop is CASSLTFGTGHEKLFF. The CDR3 coding sequence is TGTGCCAGCAGCTTGACTTTCGGGACAGGGCATGAAAAACTGTTTTTT.